This T cell receptor (beta chain) was captured in a study of cytomegalovirus exposure and HLA in healthy donors. Study results and limitations: Solely CMV serostatus was available to characterize immune exposure.

This PCR relied on a set of 60 Vbeta primers and 13 Jbeta primers. The method was immunoSEQ multiplex PCR; TCRdb's version includes in-frame clones alone and lacks a portion of them. The sample has about 140,000 clones; roughly four fifths are singletons. Concerning this clone: Antigen specificity is unknown.

Trimming removed 3 bases from V and 2 bases from J, with 17 bases in between. This CDR3 comprises 16 residues. Germline CDR1 and CDR2: MNHEY and SVGAGI. Input material: PBMCs. The receptor was derived from a man aged 18 to 30 in good health and CMV-seropositive. The gene calls are TRBV6-5 and TRBJ2-7; perhaps TRBD2 as D (7 bases). Here the CDR3 reads CASSYGGTGGTYEQYF. The CDR3 DNA follows: TGTGCCAGCAGTTATGGGGGCACGGGGGGAACCTACGAGCAGTACTTC.